The 8 T cell receptor beta chains reported below all come from one sample, sequenced in a study of human T cells and chemical hapten exposure. Time point denoted: pre-sensitization, week 0. As for treatment: therapeutic diphenylcyclopropenone sensitization with weekly scalp DPC. TCRdb called the RACE reads again in MiXCR, with one record for every CDR3 protein. The data contain some 60,000 distinct CDR3 sequences, roughly 12% of them singletons. This sample comprised whole blood, obtained in connection with sensitization to the hapten diphenylcyclopropenone (DPC). All receptors derive from a woman between 35 and 50 years old with alopecia areata. Some clones in this sample may be carry-over from other donors' samples.

This clonotype was picked up many times. V is TRBV20-1 and J is TRBJ2-5; 11 nucleotides line up with TRBD2. V gave up 6 bases and J gave up 7 bases; unmatched junction bases: 13. In germline, CDR1 is DFQATT, CDR2 SNEGSKA (reference sequence). The CDR3 runs 15 residues. CDR3 DNA: TGCAGTGCCGGGACTAGCGGAGAGGGGGTCTGGACCCAGTACTTC. Protein product: CSAGTSGEGVWTQYF.

This rearrangement joins TRBV28 to TRBJ1-4; maybe TRBD1 (5 bases). The CDR3 contains 15 residues. V was shortened by 5 bases and J by 6 bases, with 16 bases between the two germline ends. CDR1 is MDHEN and CDR2 is SYDVKM in the germline V gene. Here the CDR3 reads CASSRRAPWDEKLFF. CDR3 DNA sequence: TGTGCCAGCAGTCGCAGGGCCCCCTGGGATGAAAAACTGTTTTTT.

This clonotype was observed at least ten times. The genes are TRBV11-2 and TRBJ1-1, with D perhaps matching TRBD1 (5 bases). V was shortened by 6 bases and J by 12 bases, with 20 bases between the two germline ends. There are 13 residues in the CDR3. The V gene's germline CDR1 is SGHAT and CDR2 FQNNGV. The CDR3 bases are TGTGCCAGCAGTCTGGGGACCGCACGGCCACCTTTCTTT. Amino acid sequence: CASSLGTARPPFF.

A few counts support this clonotype. The gene calls are TRBV29-1 and TRBJ2-2; no definite D call. V lost 7 bases and J lost 0, with 12 bases in between. The CDR3 consists of 14 residues. Looked up from germline, CDR1 is SQVTM and CDR2 is ANQGSEA. The CDR3 spells CSAQEPANTGELFF. The CDR3 region has the DNA TGCAGCGCCCAAGAGCCCGCGAACACCGGGGAGCTGTTTTTT.

This clonotype showed up just a few times. The rearrangement joins TRBV11-2 to TRBJ2-3, with TRBD2 identical over 7 bases. The germline V gene encodes CDR1 SGHAT and CDR2 FQNNGV. CDR3 length equals 16 residues. Trimming took 1 base from V and 1 from J; bases not matched to a gene: 5. In nucleotides, the CDR3 is TGTGCCAGCAGCTTAGTGATTGCGGGGGGCACAGATACGCAGTATTTT. Residues: CASSLVIAGGTDTQYF.

Only a few counts were recorded for this clonotype. The chain combines TRBV15 with TRBJ2-4; TRBD2 matches 7 bases. The CDR3 covers 16 residues. V shed 0 bases and J 7 bases; nucleotides not matched to a gene: 9. Germline assignment: CDR1 LNHNV and CDR2 YYDKDF (reference sequence). CDR3 sequence reads: CATSRDRASGLNIQYF. CDR3 bases: TGTGCCACCAGCAGAGATAGGGCTAGCGGCTTGAACATTCAGTACTTC.

This clonotype was observed many times. The rearrangement links TRBV7-8 to TRBJ2-7; D not resolved. Germline CDR1 is SGHVS and CDR2 is FQNEAQ. The germline V and J ends were trimmed by 3 bases and 5 bases, with 11 bases remaining between them. The CDR3 length is 13 residues. The CDR3 DNA sequence: TGTGCCAGCAGCTTTAGCTTAGGTGACGAGCAGTACTTC. Protein: CASSFSLGDEQYF.

A few counts support this clonotype. The V gene is TRBV10-1, the J gene TRBJ2-2, with D unclear. The V gene's germline CDR1 is WNHNN and CDR2 SYGVQD (reference sequence). The germline V and J ends were trimmed by 0 bases and 4 bases, with 0 bases remaining between them. The CDR3 covers 12 residues. The CDR3 DNA is TGCGCCAGCAGTGAGTCCACCGGGGAGCTGTTTTTT. Translated: CASSESTGELFF.